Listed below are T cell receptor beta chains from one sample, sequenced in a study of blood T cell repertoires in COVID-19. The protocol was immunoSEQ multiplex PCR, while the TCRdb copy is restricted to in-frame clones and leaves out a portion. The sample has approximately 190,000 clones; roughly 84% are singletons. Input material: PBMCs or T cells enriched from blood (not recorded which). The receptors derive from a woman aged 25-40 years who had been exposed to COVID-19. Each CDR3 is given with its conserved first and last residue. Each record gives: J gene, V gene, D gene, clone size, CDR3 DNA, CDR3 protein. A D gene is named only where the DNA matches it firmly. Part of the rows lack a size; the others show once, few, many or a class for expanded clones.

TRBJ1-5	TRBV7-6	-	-	TGTGCCAGCAGCCCCACCTATAGCAATCAGCCCCAGCATTTT	CASSPTYSNQPQHF
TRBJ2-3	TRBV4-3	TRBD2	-	TGCGCCAGCAGCCAAGATCTTGAGGCTAGCGGGGTCACAGATACGCAGTATTTT	CASSQDLEASGVTDTQYF
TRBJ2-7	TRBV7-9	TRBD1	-	TGTGCCAGCAGCTTAATTCCTGGACAGGGGTCTTACGAGCAGTACTTC	CASSLIPGQGSYEQYF
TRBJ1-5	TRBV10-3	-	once	TGTGCCATCAACCGACAGCTAAATCAGCCCCAGCATTTT	CAINRQLNQPQHF
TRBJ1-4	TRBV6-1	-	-	TGTGCCAGCAGTGATGGCCTCCATGAAAAACTGTTTTTT	CASSDGLHEKLFF
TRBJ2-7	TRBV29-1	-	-	TGCAGCGTTGAAGCCGGGACTCACACCTACGAGCAGTACTTC	CSVEAGTHTYEQYF
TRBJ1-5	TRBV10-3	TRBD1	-	TGTGCCACCAGGACAGGAGATAGCAATCAGCCCCAGCATTTT	CATRTGDSNQPQHF
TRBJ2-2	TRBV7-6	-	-	TGTGCCAGCAGCTTAGGCGGGAACACCGGGGAGCTGTTTTTT	CASSLGGNTGELFF
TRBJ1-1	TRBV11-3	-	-	TGTGCCAGCAGCTTAAACGGGGTGAACACTGAAGCTTTCTTT	CASSLNGVNTEAFF
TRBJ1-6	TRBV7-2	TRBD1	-	TGTGCCAGCAGCTTAAGATTGGCAGGGGGCTCCCCTTCACCCCTCCACTTT	CASSLRLAGGSPSPLHF
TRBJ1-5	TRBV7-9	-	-	TGTGCCAGCAGCCCCAGTAATAGCAATCAGCCCCAGCATTTT	CASSPSNSNQPQHF
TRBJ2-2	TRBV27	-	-	TGTGCCAGCAGTTTAGATCAGGGGCTAAACACCGGGGAGCTGTTTTTT	CASSLDQGLNTGELFF
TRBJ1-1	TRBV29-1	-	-	TGCAGCGTTGCACAGTGGGCTGAAGCTTTCTTT	CSVAQWAEAFF
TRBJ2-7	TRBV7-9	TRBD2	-	TGTGCCAGCAGCTCCCCTCCGGGGGGGCTCGAGCAGTACTTC	CASSSPPGGLEQYF
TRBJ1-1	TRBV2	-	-	TGTGCCAGCAGGACAGGTCCAGAAGCTTTCTTT	CASRTGPEAFF
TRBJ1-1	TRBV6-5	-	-	TGTGCCAGCCAGGCAGGGGCCGGGAACACTGAAGCTTTCTTT	CASQAGAGNTEAFF
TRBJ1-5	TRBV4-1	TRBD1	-	TGCGCCAGCAGCCTCAAACAGGGGGACAATCAGCCCCAGCATTTT	CASSLKQGDNQPQHF
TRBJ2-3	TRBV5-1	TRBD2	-	TGCGCCAGCAGCTTGAGGACTAGCGGGGTAGATACGCAGTATTTT	CASSLRTSGVDTQYF
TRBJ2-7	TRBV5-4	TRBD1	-	TGTGCCAGCAGCAAAGACAGGGGGCGCGACCACGAGCAGTACTTC	CASSKDRGRDHEQYF
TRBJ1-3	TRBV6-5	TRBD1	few	TGTGCCAGCAGTTACCTCCAGGGGGAGGTAGGAAACACCATATATTTT	CASSYLQGEVGNTIYF
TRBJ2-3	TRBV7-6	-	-	TGTGCCAGCAGCTTAGGGGCGGGGCGGTTAGCAGATACGCAGTATTTT	CASSLGAGRLADTQYF
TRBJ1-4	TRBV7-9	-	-	TGTGCCAGCAGCTTATCTTCAACTAATGAAAAACTGTTTTTT	CASSLSSTNEKLFF
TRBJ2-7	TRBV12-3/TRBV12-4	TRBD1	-	TGTGCCAGCAGATCCGACAGGGACGAGCAGTACTTC	CASRSDRDEQYF
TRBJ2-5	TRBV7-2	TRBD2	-	TGTGCCAGCAGCTCCCTTCGGCGGGGGGAAGAGACCCAGTACTTC	CASSSLRRGEETQYF
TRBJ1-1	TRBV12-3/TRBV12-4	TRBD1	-	TGTGCCAGCACGACAGGGTGGGCTGAAGCTTTCTTT	CASTTGWAEAFF
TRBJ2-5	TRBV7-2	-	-	TGTGCCAGCAGCTTAGCGGGGGGGCGGGAGACCCAGTACTTC	CASSLAGGRETQYF
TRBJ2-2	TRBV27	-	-	TGTGCCAGCAGTTTAAAAGGGGAATCGACAGAAAACCTCGTCGGGGAGCTGTTTTTT	CASSLKGESTENLVGELFF
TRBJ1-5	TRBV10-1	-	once	TGCGCCAGCAGCCCGGCAGGAGGTCAGCCCCAGCATTTT	CASSPAGGQPQHF
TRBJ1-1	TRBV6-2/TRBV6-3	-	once	TGTGCCAGCAGTTACCCAAAGACAGTAAACACTGAAGCTTTCTTT	CASSYPKTVNTEAFF
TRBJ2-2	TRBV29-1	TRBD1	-	TGCAGCGTAAGCGCCCAGGGACAGACCAACACCGGGGAGCTGTTTTTT	CSVSAQGQTNTGELFF
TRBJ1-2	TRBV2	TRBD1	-	TGTGCCAGCAGTTGGACAGGGGGAAACTTTGGCTACACCTTC	CASSWTGGNFGYTF
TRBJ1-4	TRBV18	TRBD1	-	TGTGCCAGCTCACCACCTAAGACAGATGCGGACAGGGGTTTCGAAAAACTGTTTTTT	CASSPPKTDADRGFEKLFF
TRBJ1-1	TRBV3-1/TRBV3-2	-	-	TGTGCCAGCAGCCAAGACCCCGGGCAGGGCCGTGAAGCTTTCTTT	CASSQDPGQGREAFF
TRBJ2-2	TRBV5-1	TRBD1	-	TGCGCCAGCAGCCGGGACAGGGGGGCATATTCGAACACCGGGGAGCTGTTTTTT	CASSRDRGAYSNTGELFF
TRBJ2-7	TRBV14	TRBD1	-	TGTGCCAGCAGCCCCATTCAGGGGGCCTCCTACGAGCAGTACTTC	CASSPIQGASYEQYF
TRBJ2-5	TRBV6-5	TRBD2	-	TGTGCCAGCAGTTCCGATCCTAGCGGCCAAGAGACCCAGTACTTC	CASSSDPSGQETQYF
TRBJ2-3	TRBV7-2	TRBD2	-	TGTGCCAGCAGCTTAGTTCTTAGCGGGGACTCCCCCACAGATACGCAGTATTTT	CASSLVLSGDSPTDTQYF
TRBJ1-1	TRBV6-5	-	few	TGTGCCAGCATACGGGGGAGAGGGACTGAAGCTTTCTTT	CASIRGRGTEAFF
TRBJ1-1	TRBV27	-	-	TGTGCCAGCAGTTTGACAGTGGGATACACTGAAGCTTTCTTT	CASSLTVGYTEAFF
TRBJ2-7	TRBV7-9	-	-	TGTGCCAGCAGCTTATTTCCGGGAGAAAGGAGCTCCTACGAGCAGTACTTC	CASSLFPGERSSYEQYF
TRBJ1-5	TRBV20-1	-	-	TGCAGTGCTAGTGAGCAGGCTTATGATCAGCCCCAGCATTTT	CSASEQAYDQPQHF
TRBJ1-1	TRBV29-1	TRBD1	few	TGCAGCGCCCAAACCGTCCCGGACAGGCCTAACACTGAAGCTTTCTTT	CSAQTVPDRPNTEAFF
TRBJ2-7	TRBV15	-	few	TGTGCCACAAGCTCAGAGGGCCTTTACTCCTACGAGCAGTACTTC	CATSSEGLYSYEQYF
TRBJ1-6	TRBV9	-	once	TGTGCCAGCAGTAACACAGGGAAAACTTCACCCCTCCACTTT	CASSNTGKTSPLHF
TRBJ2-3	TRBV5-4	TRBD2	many	TGTGCCAGCAGCTTACGCGGGGGTGTAGATACGCAGTATTTT	CASSLRGGVDTQYF
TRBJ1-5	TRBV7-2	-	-	TGTGCCAGCAGCTTAGACAGTGCAAGCAATCAGCCCCAGCATTTT	CASSLDSASNQPQHF
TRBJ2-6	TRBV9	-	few	TGTGCCAGCAGCGATGTCGGCGGACATGCTGGGGCCAACGTCCTGACTTTC	CASSDVGGHAGANVLTF